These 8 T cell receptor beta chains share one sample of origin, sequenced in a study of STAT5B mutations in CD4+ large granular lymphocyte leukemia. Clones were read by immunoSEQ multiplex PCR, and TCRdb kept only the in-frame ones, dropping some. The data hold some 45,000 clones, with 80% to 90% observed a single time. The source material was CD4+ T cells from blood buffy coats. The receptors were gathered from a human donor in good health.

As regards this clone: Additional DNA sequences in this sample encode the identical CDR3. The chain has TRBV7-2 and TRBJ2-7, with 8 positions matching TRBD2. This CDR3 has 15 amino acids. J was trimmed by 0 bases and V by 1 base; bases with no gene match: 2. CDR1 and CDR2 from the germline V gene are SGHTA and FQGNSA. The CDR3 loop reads CASSLGSGSSYEQYF. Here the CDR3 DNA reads TGTGCCAGCAGCTTAGGGAGCGGGAGCTCCTACGAGCAGTACTTC.

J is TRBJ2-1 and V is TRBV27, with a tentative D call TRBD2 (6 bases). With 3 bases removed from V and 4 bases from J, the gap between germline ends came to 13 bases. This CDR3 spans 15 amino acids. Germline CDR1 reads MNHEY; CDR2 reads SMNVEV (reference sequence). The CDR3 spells CASSLGLELYNEQFF. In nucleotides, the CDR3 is TGTGCCAGCAGTTTGGGACTGGAGTTATACAATGAGCAGTTCTTC.

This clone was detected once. In DNA form, the CDR3 reads TGTGCCAGCAGCGGGAGTTCGGCAACTAATGAAAAACTGTTTTTT. Protein sequence: CASSGSSATNEKLFF. The chain has TRBV28 and TRBJ1-4; D remains unclear. Germline CDR1 reads MDHEN; CDR2 reads SYDVKM. V lost 6 bases to trimming and J lost 0 bases, with 11 bases between them. The CDR3 loop spans 15 amino acids.

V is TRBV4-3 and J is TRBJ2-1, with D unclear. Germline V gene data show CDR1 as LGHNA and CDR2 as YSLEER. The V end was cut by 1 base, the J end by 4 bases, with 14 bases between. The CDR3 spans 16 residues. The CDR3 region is CASSQGGGERYNEQFF. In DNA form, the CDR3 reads TGCGCCAGCAGCCAAGGCGGCGGCGAGAGGTACAATGAGCAGTTCTTC.

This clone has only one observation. The CDR3 DNA is TGTGCCAGCAGCGGCCTAGCGGGATACACCGGGGAGCTGTTTTTT. This sequence encodes CASSGLAGYTGELFF. V is TRBV2 and J is TRBJ2-2; 9 bases are a match to TRBD2. The CDR3 length is 15 residues. Germline V gives CDR1 SNHLY, CDR2 FYNNEI. Trimming at V came to 6 bases and at J to 3 bases, leaving 5 bases not matched to a gene.

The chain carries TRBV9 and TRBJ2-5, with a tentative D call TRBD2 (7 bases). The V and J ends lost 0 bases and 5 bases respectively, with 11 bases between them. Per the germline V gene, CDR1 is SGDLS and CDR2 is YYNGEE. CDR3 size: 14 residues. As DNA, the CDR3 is TGTGCCAGCAGCGTAGAGGGGGGGCGGGAGACCCAGTACTTC. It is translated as CASSVEGGRETQYF.

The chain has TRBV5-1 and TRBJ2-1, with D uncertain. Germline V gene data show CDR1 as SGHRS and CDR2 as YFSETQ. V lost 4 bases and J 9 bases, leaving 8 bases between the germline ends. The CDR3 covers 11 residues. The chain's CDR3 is CASSLLTEQFF. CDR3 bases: TGCGCCAGCAGCCTGTTAACTGAGCAGTTCTTC. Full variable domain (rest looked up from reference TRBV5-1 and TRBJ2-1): KAGVTQTPRYLIKTRGQQVTLSCSPISGHRSVSWYQQTPGQGLQFLFEYFSETQRNKGNFPGRFSGRQFSNSRSEMNVSTLELGDSALYLCASSLLTEQFFGPGTRLTVL.

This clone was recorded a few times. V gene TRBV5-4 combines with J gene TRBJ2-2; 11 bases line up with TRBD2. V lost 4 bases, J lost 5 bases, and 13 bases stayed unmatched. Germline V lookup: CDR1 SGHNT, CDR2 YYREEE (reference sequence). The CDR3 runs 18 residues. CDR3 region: CASSPTFTSGRGTGELFF. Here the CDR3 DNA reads TGTGCCAGCAGCCCTACCTTTACTAGCGGGAGAGGGACCGGGGAGCTGTTTTTT.